This record looks at one T cell receptor (beta chain) sequence and its context. Its target is unknown. An end of the junction differs from the germline gene, which may be a read error. The PCR used 60 Vbeta and 13 Jbeta primers. Some clones are missing from TCRdb's copy, which holds only in-frame ones; the method was immunoSEQ multiplex PCR. The sample yields more than 100,000 clones, more than 60% seen once. The data originate from a study of cytomegalovirus exposure and HLA in healthy donors. Overall study results and limits: Follow-up analysis later connected one missense variant in DCLRE1C with trimming of TCR beta V- and J-genes.

Looked up from germline, CDR1 is MGHDK and CDR2 is SYGVNS. The CDR3 extends over 13 amino acids. The sequenced sample was PBMCs. The TCR was taken from a woman younger than 35 in good health and CMV-seronegative. J is TRBJ1-2 and V is TRBV25-1; no firm D call. CDR3 bases: TGTGCCAGCAGTGAAGGAGGGAACTATGGCTACAACTTC. Translating gives CASSEGGNYGYNF.